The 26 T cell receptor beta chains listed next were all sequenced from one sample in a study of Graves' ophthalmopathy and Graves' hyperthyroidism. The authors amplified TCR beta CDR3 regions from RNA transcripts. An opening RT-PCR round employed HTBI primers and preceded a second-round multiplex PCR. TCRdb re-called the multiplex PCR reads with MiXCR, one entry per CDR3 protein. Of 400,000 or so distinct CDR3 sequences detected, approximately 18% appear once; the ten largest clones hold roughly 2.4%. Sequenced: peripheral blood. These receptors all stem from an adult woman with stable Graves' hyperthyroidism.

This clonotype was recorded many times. In DNA form, the CDR3 reads TGTGCCAGCAGTCGACTGACAGGAAACACCATATATTTT. It specifies CASSRLTGNTIYF. The J gene is TRBJ1-3, the V gene TRBV6-1; D gene ambiguous. Germline loops: CDR1 MNHNS, CDR2 SASEGT. V lost 5 bases and J 4 bases, leaving 9 bases between the germline ends. The CDR3 spans 13 residues.

The CDR3 sequence: CASRPQTSGTDTQYF. The CDR3 DNA reads as TGTGCCAGCAGACCCCAGACTAGCGGCACAGATACGCAGTATTTT. The chain is built from TRBV12-3 or TRBV12-4 and TRBJ2-3; 8 nucleotides match TRBD2. The ends lost 6 bases at V and 1 base at J; junction bases unmatched: 6. The CDR3 length is 15 residues.

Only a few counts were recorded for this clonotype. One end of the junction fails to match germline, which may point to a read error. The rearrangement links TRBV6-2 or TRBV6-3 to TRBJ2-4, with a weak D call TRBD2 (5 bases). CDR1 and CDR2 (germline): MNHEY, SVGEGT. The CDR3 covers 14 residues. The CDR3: CASSLPTSGYIKYF. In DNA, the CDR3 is TGTGCCAGCAGTTTACCTACCTCGGGGTACATTAAGTACTTC.

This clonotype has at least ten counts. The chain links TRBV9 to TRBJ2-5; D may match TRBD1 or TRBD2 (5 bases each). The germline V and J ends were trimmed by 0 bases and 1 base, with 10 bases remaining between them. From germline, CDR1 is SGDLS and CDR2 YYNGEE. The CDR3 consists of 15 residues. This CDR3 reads CASSVGSGTQETQYF. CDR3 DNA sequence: TGTGCCAGCAGCGTAGGGTCAGGGACCCAAGAGACCCAGTACTTC.

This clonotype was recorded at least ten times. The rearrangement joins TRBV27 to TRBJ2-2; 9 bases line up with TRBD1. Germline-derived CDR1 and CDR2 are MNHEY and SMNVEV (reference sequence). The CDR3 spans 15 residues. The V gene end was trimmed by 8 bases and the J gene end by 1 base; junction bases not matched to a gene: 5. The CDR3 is CASGTGQGNTGELFF. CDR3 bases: TGTGCCAGCGGCACGGGACAGGGGAACACCGGGGAGCTGTTTTTT.

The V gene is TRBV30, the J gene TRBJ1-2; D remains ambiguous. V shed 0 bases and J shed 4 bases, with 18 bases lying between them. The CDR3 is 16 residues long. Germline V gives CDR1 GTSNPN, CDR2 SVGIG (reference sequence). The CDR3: CAWSVRLVGNSYGYTF. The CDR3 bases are TGTGCCTGGAGTGTAAGACTCGTGGGCAACTCCTATGGCTACACCTTC. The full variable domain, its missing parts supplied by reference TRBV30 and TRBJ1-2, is SQTIHQWPATLVQPVGSPLSLECTVEGTSNPNLYWYRQAAGRGLQLLFYSVGIGQISSEVPQNLSASRPQDRQFILSSKKLLLSDSGFYLCAWSVRLVGNSYGYTFGSGTRLTVV.

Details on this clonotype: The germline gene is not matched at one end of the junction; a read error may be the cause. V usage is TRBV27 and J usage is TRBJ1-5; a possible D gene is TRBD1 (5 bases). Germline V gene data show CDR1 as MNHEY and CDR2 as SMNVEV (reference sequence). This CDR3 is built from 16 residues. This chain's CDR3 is CASSRVGQGRNQPQRF. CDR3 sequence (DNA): TGTGCCAGCAGTAGGGTAGGGCAGGGCCGCAATCAGCCCCAGCGTTTT.

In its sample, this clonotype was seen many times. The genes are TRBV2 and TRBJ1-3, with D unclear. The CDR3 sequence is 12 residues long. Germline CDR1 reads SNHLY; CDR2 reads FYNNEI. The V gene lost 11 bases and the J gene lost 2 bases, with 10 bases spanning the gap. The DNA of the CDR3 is TGTGCCGAGAGGGCGGCTGGAAACACCATATATTTT. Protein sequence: CAERAAGNTIYF.

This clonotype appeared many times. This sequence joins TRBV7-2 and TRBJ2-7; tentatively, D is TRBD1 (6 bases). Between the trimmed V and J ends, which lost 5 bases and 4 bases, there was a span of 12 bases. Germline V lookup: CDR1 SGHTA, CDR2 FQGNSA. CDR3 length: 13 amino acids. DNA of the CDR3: TGTGCCAGCAGCACTGCGACAGGTTACGAGCAGTACTTC. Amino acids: CASSTATGYEQYF. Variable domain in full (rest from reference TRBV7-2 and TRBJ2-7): GAGVSQSPSNKVTEKGKDVELRCDPISGHTALYWYRQSLGQGLEFLIYFQGNSAPDKSGLPSDRFSAERTGGSVSTLTIQRTQQEDSAVYLCASSTATGYEQYFGPGTRLTVT.

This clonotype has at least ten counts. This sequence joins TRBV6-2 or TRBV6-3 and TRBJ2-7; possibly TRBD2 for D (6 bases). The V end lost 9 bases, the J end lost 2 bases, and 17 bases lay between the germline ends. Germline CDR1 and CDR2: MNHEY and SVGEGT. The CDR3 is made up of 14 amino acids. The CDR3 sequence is CASLGAGRTYEQYF. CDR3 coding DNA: TGTGCCAGTTTAGGGGCGGGACGCACCTACGAGCAGTACTTC.

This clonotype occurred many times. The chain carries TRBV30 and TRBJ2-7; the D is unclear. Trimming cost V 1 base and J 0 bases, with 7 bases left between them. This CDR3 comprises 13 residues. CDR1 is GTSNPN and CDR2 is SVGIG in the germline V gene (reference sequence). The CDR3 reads CAWSAPSSYEQYF. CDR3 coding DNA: TGTGCCTGGAGTGCTCCGAGCTCCTACGAGCAGTACTTC.

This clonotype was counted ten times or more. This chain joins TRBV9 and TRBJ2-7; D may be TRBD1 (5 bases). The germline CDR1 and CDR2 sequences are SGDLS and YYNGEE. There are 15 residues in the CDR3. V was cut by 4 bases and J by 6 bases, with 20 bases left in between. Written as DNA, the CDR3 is TGTGCCAGCAGCCCGCGACAGCGCATCGTGGGCGAGCAGTACTTC. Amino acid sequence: CASSPRQRIVGEQYF.

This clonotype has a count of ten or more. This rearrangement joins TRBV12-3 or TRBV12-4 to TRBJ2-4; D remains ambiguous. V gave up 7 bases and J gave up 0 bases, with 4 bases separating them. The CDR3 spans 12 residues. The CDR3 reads CASTGAKNIQYF. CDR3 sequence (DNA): TGTGCCAGCACCGGAGCCAAAAACATTCAGTACTTC.

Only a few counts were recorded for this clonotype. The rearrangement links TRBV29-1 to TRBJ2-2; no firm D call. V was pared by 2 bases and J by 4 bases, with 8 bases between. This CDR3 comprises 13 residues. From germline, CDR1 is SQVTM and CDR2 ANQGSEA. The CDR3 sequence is CSVEWAGTGELFF. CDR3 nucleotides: TGCAGCGTTGAATGGGCAGGCACCGGGGAGCTGTTTTTT.

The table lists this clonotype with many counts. CDR3 loop: CASTPTGLADSYEQYF. The CDR3, as DNA: TGTGCCAGCACCCCGACGGGACTAGCGGATTCCTACGAGCAGTACTTC. The chain couples TRBV28 to TRBJ2-7; 11 bases match TRBD2. The CDR3 runs 16 residues. CDR1 is MDHEN and CDR2 is SYDVKM in the germline V gene. The ends lost 7 bases at V and 1 base at J; junction bases unmatched: 9. Filled out from reference TRBV28 and TRBJ2-7, the complete variable domain reads DVKVTQSSRYLVKRTGEKVFLECVQDMDHENMFWYRQDPGLGLRLIYFSYDVKMKEKGDIPEGYSVSREKKERFSLILESASTNQTSMYLCASTPTGLADSYEQYFGPGTRLTVT.

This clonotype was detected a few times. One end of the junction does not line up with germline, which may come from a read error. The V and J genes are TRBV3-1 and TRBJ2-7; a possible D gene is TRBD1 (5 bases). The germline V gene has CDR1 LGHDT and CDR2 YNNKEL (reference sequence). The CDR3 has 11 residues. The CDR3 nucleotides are TGTGCCAGCAAGGGGTCCGGCGAGCAGTGCTTC. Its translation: CASKGSGEQCF.

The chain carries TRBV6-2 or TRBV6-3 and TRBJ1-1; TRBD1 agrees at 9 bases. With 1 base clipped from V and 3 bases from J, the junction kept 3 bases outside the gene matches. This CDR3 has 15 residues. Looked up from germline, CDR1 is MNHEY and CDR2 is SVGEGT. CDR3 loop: CASSYWGQGYTEAFF. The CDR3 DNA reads TGTGCCAGCAGTTACTGGGGACAGGGCTACACTGAAGCTTTCTTT.

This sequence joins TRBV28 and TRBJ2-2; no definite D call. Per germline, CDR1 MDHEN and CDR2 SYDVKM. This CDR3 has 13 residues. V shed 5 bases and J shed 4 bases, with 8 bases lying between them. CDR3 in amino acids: CASSRRPTGELFF. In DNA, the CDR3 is TGTGCCAGCAGTCGCCGACCCACCGGGGAGCTGTTTTTT.

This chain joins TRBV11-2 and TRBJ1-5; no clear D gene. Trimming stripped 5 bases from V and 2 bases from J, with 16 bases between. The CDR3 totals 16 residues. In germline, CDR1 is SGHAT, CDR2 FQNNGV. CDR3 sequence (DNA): TGTGCCAGCAGCGCGGCAACCGGCTTCGGCAATCAGCCCCAGCATTTT. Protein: CASSAATGFGNQPQHF.

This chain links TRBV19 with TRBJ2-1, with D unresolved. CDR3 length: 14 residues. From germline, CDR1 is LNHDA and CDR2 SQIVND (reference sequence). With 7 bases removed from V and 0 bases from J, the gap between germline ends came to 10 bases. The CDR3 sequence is CASKPSGSYNEQFF. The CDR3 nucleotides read TGTGCCAGTAAACCCAGTGGCTCCTACAATGAGCAGTTCTTC.

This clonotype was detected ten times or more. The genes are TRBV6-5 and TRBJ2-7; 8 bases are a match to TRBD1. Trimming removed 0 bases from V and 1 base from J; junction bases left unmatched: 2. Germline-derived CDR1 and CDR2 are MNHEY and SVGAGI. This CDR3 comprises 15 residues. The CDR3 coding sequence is TGTGCCAGCAGTTACTCAGACAGGGGATCCTACGAGCAGTACTTC. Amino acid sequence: CASSYSDRGSYEQYF.

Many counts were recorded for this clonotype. CDR3 in DNA: TGTGCCAGCAGTTTCGAGCCCTGTATGCCCCAGCATTTT. Its protein is CASSFEPCMPQHF. The gene calls are TRBV12-3 or TRBV12-4 and TRBJ1-5; the D is unclear. V dropped 3 bases and J dropped 9 bases, with 12 bases sitting between them. The CDR3 loop spans 13 amino acids.

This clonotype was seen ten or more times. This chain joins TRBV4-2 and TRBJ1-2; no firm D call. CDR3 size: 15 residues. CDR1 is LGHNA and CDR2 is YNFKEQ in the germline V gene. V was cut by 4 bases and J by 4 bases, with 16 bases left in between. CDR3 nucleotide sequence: TGTGCCAGCAGCCTACGGACGGGTCTTCGCTATGGCTACACCTTC. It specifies CASSLRTGLRYGYTF.

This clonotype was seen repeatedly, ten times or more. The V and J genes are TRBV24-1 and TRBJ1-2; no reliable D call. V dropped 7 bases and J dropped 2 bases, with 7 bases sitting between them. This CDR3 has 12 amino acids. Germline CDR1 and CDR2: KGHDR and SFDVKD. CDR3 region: CATSEPNYGYTF. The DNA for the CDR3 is TGTGCCACCAGCGAGCCGAACTATGGCTACACCTTC.

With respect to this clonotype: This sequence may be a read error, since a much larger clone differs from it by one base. CDR3 nucleotide sequence: TGTGCCATCAGTGTTGGCCCACCAACCGGGGAGCTGTGTTTT. Translated, it gives CAISVGPPTGELCF. The V call is TRBV10-3, the J call TRBJ2-2; tentatively, D is TRBD2 (5 bases). The CDR3 runs to 14 residues. From germline, CDR1 is ENHRY and CDR2 SYGVKD.

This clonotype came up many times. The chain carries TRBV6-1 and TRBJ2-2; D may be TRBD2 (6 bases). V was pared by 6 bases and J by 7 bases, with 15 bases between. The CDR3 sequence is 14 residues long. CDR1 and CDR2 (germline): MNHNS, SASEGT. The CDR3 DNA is TGTGCCAGCAGCGATGGAGGGCGGGGCGGGGAGCTGTTTTTT. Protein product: CASSDGGRGGELFF.